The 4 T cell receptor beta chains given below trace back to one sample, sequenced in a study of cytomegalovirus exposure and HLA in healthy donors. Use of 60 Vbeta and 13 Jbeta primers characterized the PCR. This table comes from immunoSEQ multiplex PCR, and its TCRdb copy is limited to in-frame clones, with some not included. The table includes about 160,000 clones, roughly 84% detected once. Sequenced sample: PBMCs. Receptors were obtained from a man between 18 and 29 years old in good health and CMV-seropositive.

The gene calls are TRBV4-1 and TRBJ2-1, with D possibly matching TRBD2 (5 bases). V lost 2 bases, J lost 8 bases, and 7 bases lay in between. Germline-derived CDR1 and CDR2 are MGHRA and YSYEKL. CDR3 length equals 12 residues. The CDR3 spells CASSQRTDEQFF. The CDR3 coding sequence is TGCGCCAGCAGCCAACGGACTGATGAGCAGTTCTTC.

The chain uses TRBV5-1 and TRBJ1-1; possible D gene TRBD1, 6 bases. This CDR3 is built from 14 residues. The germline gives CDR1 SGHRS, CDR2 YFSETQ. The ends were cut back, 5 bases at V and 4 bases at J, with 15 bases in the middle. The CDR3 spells CASRSGVVGTEAFF. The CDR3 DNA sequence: TGCGCCAGCAGATCAGGGGTTGTGGGCACTGAAGCTTTCTTT. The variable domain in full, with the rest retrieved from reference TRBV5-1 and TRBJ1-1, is KAGVTQTPRYLIKTRGQQVTLSCSPISGHRSVSWYQQTPGQGLQFLFEYFSETQRNKGNFPGRFSGRQFSNSRSEMNVSTLELGDSALYLCASRSGVVGTEAFFGQGTRLTVV.

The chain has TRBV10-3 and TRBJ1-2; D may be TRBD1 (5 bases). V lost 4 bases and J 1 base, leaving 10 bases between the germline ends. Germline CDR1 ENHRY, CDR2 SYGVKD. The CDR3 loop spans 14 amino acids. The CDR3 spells CAISGQGLNYGYTF. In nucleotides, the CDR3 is TGTGCCATCAGTGGGCAGGGCCTTAACTATGGCTACACCTTC.

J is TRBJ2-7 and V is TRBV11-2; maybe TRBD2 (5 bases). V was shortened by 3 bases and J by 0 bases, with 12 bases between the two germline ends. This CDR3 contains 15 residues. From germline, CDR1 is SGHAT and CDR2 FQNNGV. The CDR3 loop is CASSFQLASSYEQYF. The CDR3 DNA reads TGTGCCAGCAGCTTTCAGCTAGCCAGCTCCTACGAGCAGTACTTC.